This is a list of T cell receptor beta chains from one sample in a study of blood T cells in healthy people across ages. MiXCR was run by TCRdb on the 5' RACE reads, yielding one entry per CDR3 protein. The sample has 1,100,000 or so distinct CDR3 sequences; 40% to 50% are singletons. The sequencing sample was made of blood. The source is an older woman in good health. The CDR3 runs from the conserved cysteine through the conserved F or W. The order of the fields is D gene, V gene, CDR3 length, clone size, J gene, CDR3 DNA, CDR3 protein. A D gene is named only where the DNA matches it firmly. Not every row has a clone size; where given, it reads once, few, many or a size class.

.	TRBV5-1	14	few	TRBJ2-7	TGCGCCAGCAGCTCCCAGAGGACAGAAAACGAGCAGTACTTC	CASSSQRTENEQYF
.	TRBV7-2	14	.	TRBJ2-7	TGTGCCAGCAGCTCTCCATGGACCGCAACCGAGCAGTACTTC	CASSSPWTATEQYF
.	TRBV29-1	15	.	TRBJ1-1	TGCAGCGTTGATTGGCAGGGAAACATGAACACTGAAGCTTTCTTT	CSVDWQGNMNTEAFF
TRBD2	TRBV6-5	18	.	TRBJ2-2	TGTGCCAGCAGTTGGACTAGCGGGAGGGCCCCGAACACCGGGGAGCTGTTTTTT	CASSWTSGRAPNTGELFF
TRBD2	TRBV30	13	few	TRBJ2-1	TGTGCCTGGGAGCGGGAGGGCCACAATGAGCAGTTCTTC	CAWEREGHNEQFF
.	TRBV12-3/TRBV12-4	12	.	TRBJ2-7	TGTGCCAGCACCTTGGACCGGTTTGAGCAGTACTTC	CASTLDRFEQYF
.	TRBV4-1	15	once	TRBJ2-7	TGCGCCAGCAGCCCTTCCGGGACCCTGGGGCACGAGCAGTACTTC	CASSPSGTLGHEQYF
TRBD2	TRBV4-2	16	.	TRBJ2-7	TGTGCCAGCAGCCATGGGACCCGGGAGGAGTTCTACGAGCAGTACTTC	CASSHGTREEFYEQYF
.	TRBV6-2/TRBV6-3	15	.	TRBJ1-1	TGTGCCAGCAGTTACAAGGGGCGTGGGGTCGATGAAGCTTTCTTT	CASSYKGRGVDEAFF
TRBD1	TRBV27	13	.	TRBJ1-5	TGTGCCAGCTCACAGGGGGCGAATCAGCCCCAGCATTTT	CASSQGANQPQHF
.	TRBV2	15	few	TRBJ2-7	TGTGCCAGCAGTGATATAGAGCGGGCCTCCTACGAGCAGTACTTC	CASSDIERASYEQYF
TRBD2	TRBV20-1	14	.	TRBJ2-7	TGCAGTGCAAGACCGGGACTAGCGGGAGGTGGGCAGTACTTC	CSARPGLAGGGQYF
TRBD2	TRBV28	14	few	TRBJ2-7	TGTGCCAGCAGTGGACTAGCGGGAGAGGTCGAGCAGTACTTC	CASSGLAGEVEQYF
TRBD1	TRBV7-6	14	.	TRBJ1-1	TGTGCCAGCAGCGGGGACAGGGCGAACACTGAAGCTTTCTTT	CASSGDRANTEAFF
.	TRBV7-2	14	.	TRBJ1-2	TGTGCCAGCAGCTTAGACGGGACCCTGGGGGGCTACACCTTC	CASSLDGTLGGYTF
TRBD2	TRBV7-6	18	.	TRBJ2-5	TGTGCCAGCAGCTTACCAGGCGGACTAGCGGGACCGTCCGGGACCCAGTACTTC	CASSLPGGLAGPSGTQYF
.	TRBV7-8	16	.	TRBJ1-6	TGTGCCAGCAGCTTAGCCCGGGGTTTGGTGAATTCACCCCTCCACTTT	CASSLARGLVNSPLHF
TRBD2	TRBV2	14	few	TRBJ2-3	TGTGCCAGCAGTGAGCCTAGCGGGGGGGATACGCAGTATTTT	CASSEPSGGDTQYF
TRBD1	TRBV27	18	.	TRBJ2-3	TGTGCCAGCAGTCCCCGGACAGGGGCTCCTCGGAACACAGATACGCAGTATTTT	CASSPRTGAPRNTDTQYF
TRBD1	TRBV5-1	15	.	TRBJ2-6	TGCGCCAGCGGCTTGACAGGGACTGGGGCCAACGTCCTGACTTTC	CASGLTGTGANVLTF
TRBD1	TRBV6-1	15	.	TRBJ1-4	TGTGCCAGCAGTGACACGGGACAGGGGTGGGAAAAACTGTTTTTT	CASSDTGQGWEKLFF
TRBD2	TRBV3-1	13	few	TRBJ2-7	TGTGCCAGCAGCTTGACTAGCGGGGCGGTGGAGTACTTC	CASSLTSGAVEYF
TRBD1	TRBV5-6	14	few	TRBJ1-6	TGTGCCAGCAGCCCGACAGGGGATAATTCACCCCTCCACTTT	CASSPTGDNSPLHF
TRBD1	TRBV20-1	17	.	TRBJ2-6	TGCAGTGCCTTCCCCGGGACAGGGAGCTCTGGGGCCAACGTCCTGACTTTC	CSAFPGTGSSGANVLTF
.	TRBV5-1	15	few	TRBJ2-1	TGCGCCAGCAGCTTGTGGGAGAGCTCCTACAATGAGCAGTTCTTC	CASSLWESSYNEQFF
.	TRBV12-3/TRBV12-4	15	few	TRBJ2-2	TGTGCCAGCAACGTGTGGTCGGGGAACACCGGGGAGCTGTTTTTT	CASNVWSGNTGELFF
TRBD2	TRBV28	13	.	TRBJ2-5	TGTGCCAGCAGTTTTGGCAGGGCGGGGGAGCAGTACTTC	CASSFGRAGEQYF
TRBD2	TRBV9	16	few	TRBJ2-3	TGTGCCAGCAGTCCTTACAGCGGGGGGTCCACAGATACGCAGTATTTT	CASSPYSGGSTDTQYF
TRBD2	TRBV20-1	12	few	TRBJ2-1	TGCACGGGAGGGCCTAACTACAATGAGCAGTTCTTC	CTGGPNYNEQFF
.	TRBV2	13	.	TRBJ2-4	TGTGCCAGCAGTGACAGGTTTATACGTGAGCAGTACTTC	CASSDRFIREQYF
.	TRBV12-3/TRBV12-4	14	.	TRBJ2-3	TGTGCCAGCAGTTCCCCGGGTAGCACAGATACGCGGTATTTT	CASSSPGSTDTRYF
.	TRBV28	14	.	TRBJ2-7	TGTGCCAGCAGCTCCGGACGGAGCTCCTACGAGCAGTACTTC	CASSSGRSSYEQYF
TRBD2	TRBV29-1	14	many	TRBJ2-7	TGCAGCGTGACTCTAGGGGAGCGGGGATACGAGCAGTACTTC	CSVTLGERGYEQYF
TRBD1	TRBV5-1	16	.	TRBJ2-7	TGCGCCAGCAGCTTGTCGGTACAGGGGGCGTCCTACGAGCAGTACTTC	CASSLSVQGASYEQYF
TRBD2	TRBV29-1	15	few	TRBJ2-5	TGCAGCGTTGCCCCTCAAAGGCGGGGGTACAATGAGCAGTACTTC	CSVAPQRRGYNEQYF
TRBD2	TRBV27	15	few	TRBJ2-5	TGTGCCAGCAGCAGGACTAGCGGGCCCCAAGAGACCCAGTACTTC	CASSRTSGPQETQYF
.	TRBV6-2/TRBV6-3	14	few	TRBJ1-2	TGTGCCAGCAGCCTGGACAGAGGGACCTATGGCTACACCTTC	CASSLDRGTYGYTF
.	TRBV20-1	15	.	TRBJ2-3	TGCAGTGCTAGGGACCGGGGACCCGTCGGGGATACGCAGTATTTT	CSARDRGPVGDTQYF
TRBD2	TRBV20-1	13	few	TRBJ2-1	TGCAGTGCCGGGACTAGCGGGGGTGATGAGCAGTTCTTC	CSAGTSGGDEQFF
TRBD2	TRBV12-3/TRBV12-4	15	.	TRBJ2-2	TGTGCCAGCAGTTTCTCTAGCGGAAGAACCGGGGAGCTGTTTTTT	CASSFSSGRTGELFF
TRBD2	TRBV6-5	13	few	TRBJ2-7	TGTGCCAGTCACCTAGCGGGGTCCTACGAGCAGTACTTC	CASHLAGSYEQYF